A single sample gave rise to the 22 T cell receptor beta chains below, sequenced in a study of Ad26.COV2.S vaccination and SARS-CoV-2 variants. TCRdb keeps only in-frame clones here, not all; method: immunoSEQ multiplex PCR. Among roughly 680,000 clones listed, 89% were seen once. Treatment here: 15 to 20 received Ad26.COV2.S at low or high dose, single or two shots; roughly five received placebo; per-sample allocation not given. The samples were gathered on day 63 after the first injection of vaccine or placebo. Sequencing was performed on peripheral blood, taken in a trial of Ad26.COV2.S vaccine versus placebo. These TCRs come from a person aged 18 to 59 who received the Ad26.COV2.S COVID-19 vaccine or a placebo.

About this clone: This sample includes further DNA sequences coding for the same CDR3. The V and J genes are TRBV19 and TRBJ2-7, with 7 bases identical to TRBD1. Germline V gene sequence: CDR1 LNHDA, CDR2 SQIVND (reference sequence). The CDR3 runs 14 residues. V lost 4 bases to trimming and J lost 2 bases; unmatched junction nucleotides: 5. The CDR3 loop reads CASSTRQGAYEQYF. The CDR3 nucleotides read TGTGCCAGTAGTACCAGACAGGGTGCCTACGAGCAGTACTTC.

This clone was detected only a few times. V gene TRBV5-1 combines with J gene TRBJ1-6; 12 bases line up with TRBD1. The CDR3 length is 16 residues. J was trimmed by 9 bases and V by 4 bases; bases with no gene match: 8. The V gene's germline CDR1 is SGHRS and CDR2 YFSETQ. DNA for the CDR3: TGCGCCAGCAGCCCCGAAGGGGACAGGGGGCTTTCACCCCTCCACTTT. Translated, it gives CASSPEGDRGLSPLHF.

The genes are TRBV6-2 or TRBV6-3 and TRBJ2-7; a possible D gene is TRBD1 (6 bases). Trimming removed 6 bases at V and 1 base at J, with 13 bases between. Per germline, CDR1 MNHEY and CDR2 SVGEGT. The CDR3 loop spans 14 amino acids. Written as DNA, the CDR3 is TGTGCCAGCAGCGATAAACAGGGTTCCTACGAGCAGTACTTC. As protein: CASSDKQGSYEQYF.

In this sample, this clone turned up a few times. The V and J genes are TRBV12-3 or TRBV12-4 and TRBJ1-6; no firm D call. There are 13 residues in the CDR3. Trimming pared 8 bases from V and 0 bases from J, leaving 5 bases between. This CDR3 reads CASLSSYNSPLHF. The CDR3, as DNA: TGTGCCAGCCTAAGCTCCTATAATTCACCCCTCCACTTT.

The V and J genes are TRBV6-4 and TRBJ1-1, with 10 bases matching TRBD1. The CDR3 totals 16 residues. The trim removed 2 bases at V and 5 bases at J, leaving 8 bases unmatched. Germline-derived CDR1 and CDR2 are MRHNA and SNTAGT. CDR3 DNA sequence: TGTGCCAGCAGTGACCTACCGGGACAGGGGAGTACTGAAGCTTTCTTT. Translating gives CASSDLPGQGSTEAFF.

This rearrangement joins TRBV4-3 to TRBJ1-6, with unresolved D. The V and J ends lost 3 bases and 5 bases respectively, with 2 bases between them. CDR1 is LGHNA and CDR2 is YSLEER in the germline V gene. The CDR3 has 12 amino acids. The CDR3 loop reads CASSHDNSPLHF. CDR3 sequence (DNA): TGCGCCAGCAGCCATGATAATTCACCCCTCCACTTT.

The genes are TRBV5-1 and TRBJ1-1; TRBD1 agrees at 12 bases. Losses at the gene ends were 4 bases for V and 7 bases for J; bases not matched to a gene: 5. CDR1 is SGHRS and CDR2 is YFSETQ in the germline V gene. The CDR3 has 14 amino acids. CDR3: CASSQGTGGVEAFF. The CDR3 bases are TGCGCCAGCAGCCAAGGGACAGGGGGCGTTGAAGCTTTCTTT.

The gene calls are TRBV10-2 and TRBJ1-6; 7 nucleotides agree with TRBD1. This CDR3 region has 12 residues. CDR1 and CDR2 (germline): WSHSY, SAAADI. V shed 8 bases and J 9 bases; nucleotides not matched to a gene: 4. This chain's CDR3 is CASCDRASPLHF. For the CDR3, the DNA is TGCGCCAGCTGCGACAGGGCTTCACCCCTCCACTTT.

The rearrangement links TRBV12-3 or TRBV12-4 to TRBJ1-3; D ambiguous. V lost 2 bases and J 7 bases, leaving 6 bases between the germline ends. The CDR3 is 12 residues long. The CDR3 reads CASSLLRNTIYF. The CDR3 DNA follows: TGTGCCAGCAGTTTATTGAGGAACACCATATATTTT.

This clone was counted at least ten times. This chain joins TRBV10-1 and TRBJ2-5, with 8 bases aligning to TRBD2. Looked up from germline, CDR1 is WNHNN and CDR2 is SYGVQD (reference sequence). The CDR3 has 16 amino acids. V lost 0 bases, J lost 2 bases, and 5 bases stayed unmatched. The CDR3 bases are TGCGCCAGCAGTGAGTCGAACCAGCGGGGGCAAGAGACCCAGTACTTC. It yields the protein CASSESNQRGQETQYF.

The V and J genes are TRBV25-1 and TRBJ2-5; 9 positions agree with TRBD1. This CDR3 has 15 residues. The V and J ends lost 3 bases and 3 bases, in that order; junction bases with no gene match: 5. Germline-derived CDR1 and CDR2 are MGHDK and SYGVNS. The CDR3 nucleotides are TGTGCCAGCAGTGAGTGGACAGGGGCCAAAGAGACCCAGTACTTC. It translates to CASSEWTGAKETQYF.

This chain's CDR3 is CASSLVTGGGTQYF. In DNA, the CDR3 is TGTGCCAGCAGCTTAGTCACGGGAGGTGGGACCCAGTACTTC. This chain links TRBV7-6 with TRBJ2-5, with 7 bases fitting TRBD2. Per the germline V gene, CDR1 is SGHVS and CDR2 is FNYEAQ. Losses at the gene ends were 1 base for V and 7 bases for J; bases not matched to a gene: 6. The CDR3 loop spans 14 amino acids.

About this clone itself: This CDR3 is also generated by other DNA sequences in the sample. The rearrangement joins TRBV5-1 to TRBJ2-5; D gene unclear. The V gene's germline CDR1 is SGHRS and CDR2 YFSETQ. This CDR3 has 12 amino acids. V was pared by 0 bases and J by 2 bases, with 2 bases between. CDR3 coding DNA: TGCGCCAGCAGCTTGGCTCAAGAGACCCAGTACTTC. Its protein is CASSLAQETQYF.

The genes are TRBV15 and TRBJ2-7; a possible D gene is TRBD1 (5 bases). The CDR3 is made up of 15 amino acids. The ends were cut back, 5 bases at V and 5 bases at J, with 19 bases in the middle. The V gene's germline CDR1 is LNHNV and CDR2 YYDKDF (reference sequence). CDR3 in DNA: TGTGCCACCAGCCCTAGGCCGTCAGGGATCCACGAGCAGTACTTC. Translation: CATSPRPSGIHEQYF.

The V gene is TRBV7-2, the J gene TRBJ2-2, with TRBD1 matching over 8 bases. Germline V lookup: CDR1 SGHTA, CDR2 FQGNSA. CDR3 length: 14 amino acids. The ends lost 5 bases at V and 7 bases at J; junction bases unmatched: 6. Here the CDR3 reads CASSPGQGGGELFF. The CDR3 DNA reads TGTGCCAGCAGCCCCGGACAGGGTGGCGGGGAGCTGTTTTTT.

The rearrangement uses TRBV2 and TRBJ1-2, with TRBD1 identical over 9 bases. This CDR3 has 14 residues. From germline, CDR1 is SNHLY and CDR2 FYNNEI. V lost 6 bases, J lost 2 bases, and 4 bases stayed unmatched. CDR3 loop: CASRRTGENYGYTF. The CDR3 DNA reads as TGTGCCAGCAGGAGGACAGGGGAAAACTATGGCTACACCTTC.

The V gene is TRBV5-1, the J gene TRBJ2-7; 12 nucleotides match TRBD2. V gave up 0 bases and J gave up 7 bases; unmatched junction bases: 2. The CDR3 extends over 14 amino acids. The germline V gene encodes CDR1 SGHRS and CDR2 YFSETQ. The CDR3 DNA reads as TGCGCCAGCAGCTTGGGACTAGCGGGAGTTGAGCAGTACTTC. This translates into CASSLGLAGVEQYF.

V usage is TRBV29-1 and J usage is TRBJ1-1; 9 positions agree with TRBD1. Germline CDR1 and CDR2: SQVTM and ANQGSEA. This CDR3 region has 13 residues. With 5 bases clipped from V and 2 bases from J, the junction kept 3 bases outside the gene matches. The CDR3 nucleotides are TGCAGCGTTTTGGGACAGGGAAACACTGAAGCTTTCTTT. Translation gives CSVLGQGNTEAFF.

The chain couples TRBV6-4 to TRBJ2-1; 12 bases match TRBD1. V was clipped by 6 bases and J by 7 bases; unmatched bases: 7. This CDR3 spans 15 amino acids. Germline assignment: CDR1 MRHNA and CDR2 SNTAGT. The CDR3 coding sequence is TGTGCCAGCAGCCGGGACAGGGGGCCTTTTAATGAGCAGTTCTTC. It encodes CASSRDRGPFNEQFF.

V is TRBV2 and J is TRBJ2-3, with D unclear. This CDR3 has 14 residues. The germline gives CDR1 SNHLY, CDR2 FYNNEI. V was shortened by 4 bases and J by 0 bases, with 8 bases between the two germline ends. The chain's CDR3 is CASSAQVSTDTQYF. The CDR3 bases are TGTGCCAGCAGTGCGCAGGTCAGCACAGATACGCAGTATTTT. Using reference TRBV2 and TRBJ2-3 for the parts outside the CDR3, the full variable domain is EPEVTQTPSHQVTQMGQEVILRCVPISNHLYFYWYRQILGQKVEFLVSFYNNEISEKSEIFDDQFSVERPDGSNFTLKIRSTKLEDSAMYFCASSAQVSTDTQYFGPGTRLTVL.

Notes on this clone: Other nucleotide sequences in the sample specify the same CDR3. This chain joins TRBV7-2 and TRBJ1-5, with D hard to call. CDR1 and CDR2 (germline): SGHTA, FQGNSA. Between the trimmed V and J ends, which lost 5 bases and 2 bases, there was a span of 10 bases. CDR3 length equals 14 residues. The CDR3 nucleotides read TGTGCCAGCAGCCAAACCGGAGGCAATCAGCCCCAGCATTTT. This encodes CASSQTGGNQPQHF.

This clone was counted a few times. The chain couples TRBV6-1 to TRBJ2-2; 7 bases line up with TRBD2. This CDR3 has 16 residues. V gave up 2 bases and J gave up 4 bases; unmatched junction bases: 7. CDR1 is MNHNS and CDR2 is SASEGT in the germline V gene. CDR3 sequence: CASSEWGGRGTGELFF. DNA of the CDR3: TGTGCCAGCAGTGAATGGGGGGGGAGAGGCACCGGGGAGCTGTTTTTT.